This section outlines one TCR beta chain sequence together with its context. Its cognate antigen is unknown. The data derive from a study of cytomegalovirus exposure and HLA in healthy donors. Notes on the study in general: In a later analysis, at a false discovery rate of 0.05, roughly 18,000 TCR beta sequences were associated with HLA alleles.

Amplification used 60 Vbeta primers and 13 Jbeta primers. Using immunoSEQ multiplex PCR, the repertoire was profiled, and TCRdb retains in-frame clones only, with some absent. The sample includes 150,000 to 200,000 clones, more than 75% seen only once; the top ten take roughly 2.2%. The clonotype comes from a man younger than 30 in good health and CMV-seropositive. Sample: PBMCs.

The CDR3 protein is CASSLMGQGSEKLFF. CDR3 bases: TGCGCCAGCAGCTTAATGGGACAGGGAAGCGAAAAACTGTTTTTT. The rearrangement uses TRBV5-1 and TRBJ1-4, with 9 bases identical to TRBD1. The CDR3 runs to 15 residues. The ends lost 2 bases at V and 8 bases at J; junction bases unmatched: 7. Germline loops: CDR1 SGHRS, CDR2 YFSETQ. The whole variable domain, filled in from reference TRBV5-1 and TRBJ1-4, reads KAGVTQTPRYLIKTRGQQVTLSCSPISGHRSVSWYQQTPGQGLQFLFEYFSETQRNKGNFPGRFSGRQFSNSRSEMNVSTLELGDSALYLCASSLMGQGSEKLFFGSGTQLSVL.